These 11 T cell receptor beta chains were all obtained from the same sample, sequenced in a study of cytotoxic CD8 clonotypes in ibrutinib-treated CLL (dated by TCRdb to the early 2020s). The library was produced with the immunoSEQ multiplex PCR assay. TCRdb limited this immuneACCESS table to in-frame rearrangements with V and J called. A share of clones is missing; checked studies link under half to unresolved V genes, and the rest is unexplained. This sample gives some 100,000 clones in total; 58% of them show up just once. Jointly, the top ten make up 37% of the sample. The time point label for this specimen denotes: roughly 2 years on ibrutinib. The source was PBMCs, collected after 24 months of ibrutinib treatment. The receptor set was obtained from a human donor with chronic lymphocytic leukemia.

This clone was seen a handful of times. The chain combines TRBV30 with TRBJ2-1, with TRBD1 matching 11 bases. The V gene's germline CDR1 is GTSNPN and CDR2 SVGIG (reference sequence). With 3 bases clipped from V and 4 bases from J, the junction kept 5 bases outside the gene matches. The CDR3 contains 15 residues. CDR3: CAWSAGQGAYNEQFF. CDR3 nucleotides: TGTGCCTGGAGCGCCGGACAGGGGGCTTACAATGAGCAGTTCTTC.

The rearrangement links TRBV29-1 to TRBJ1-6; D unclear. The V end was cut by 6 bases, the J end by 7 bases, with 13 bases between. Germline assignment: CDR1 SQVTM and CDR2 ANQGSEA. The CDR3 has 13 residues. CDR3 DNA sequence: TGCAGCGTAAGATTGGGAGAAAATTCACCCCTCCACTTT. It is translated as CSVRLGENSPLHF. Full variable domain (rest looked up from reference TRBV29-1 and TRBJ1-6): SAVISQKPSRDICQRGTSLTIQCQVDSQVTMMFWYRQQPGQSLTLIATANQGSEATYESGFVIDKFPISRPNLTFSTLTVSNMSPEDSSIYLCSVRLGENSPLHFGNGTRLTVT.

V gene TRBV18 combines with J gene TRBJ2-1; tentative D call: TRBD1 (5 bases). The germline V and J ends were trimmed by 6 bases and 3 bases, with 9 bases remaining between them. Germline V lookup: CDR1 KGHSH, CDR2 LQKENI. The CDR3 length is 13 residues. CDR3 in DNA: TGTGCCAGCTCCCACGACAGCTACAATGAGCAGTTCTTC. It codes for CASSHDSYNEQFF.

The rearrangement links TRBV7-2 to TRBJ2-6; D ambiguous. CDR3 length: 15 amino acids. Deletions cut 2 bases from V and 4 bases from J, with 9 bases between. Germline CDR1 and CDR2: SGHTA and FQGNSA. CDR3 sequence (DNA): TGTGCCAGCAGCTTACAAGTCTCGGGGGCCAACGTCCTGACTTTC. This encodes CASSLQVSGANVLTF.

V and J are TRBV9 and TRBJ2-1; no clear D. The CDR3 runs to 13 residues. Germline CDR1 reads SGDLS; CDR2 reads YYNGEE. Trimming stripped 4 bases from V and 8 bases from J, with 13 bases between. CDR3 region: CASSPTRWDEQFF. CDR3 nucleotides: TGTGCCAGCAGCCCCACCAGGTGGGATGAGCAGTTCTTC.

V gene TRBV11-2 combines with J gene TRBJ2-3; D may be TRBD2 (5 bases). Looked up from germline, CDR1 is SGHAT and CDR2 is FQNNGV. CDR3 size: 16 residues. Trimming stripped 4 bases from V and 3 bases from J, with 17 bases between. The CDR3 bases are TGTGCCAGCAGCTCCTTAGCGATCGTGGGAACAGATACGCAGTATTTT. This translates into CASSSLAIVGTDTQYF.

This clone was seen more than once but under ten times. The V gene is TRBV19, the J gene TRBJ1-2, with D maybe TRBD1 (6 bases). Germline-derived CDR1 and CDR2 are LNHDA and SQIVND (reference sequence). There are 14 residues in the CDR3. Trimming stripped 4 bases from V and 4 bases from J, with 13 bases between. The CDR3 nucleotides read TGTGCCAGTAGTAACAGGGCCGGAACCTATGGCTACACCTTC. Translation: CASSNRAGTYGYTF.

The CDR3 DNA reads as TGCGCCAGCAGCGCGAGGGGTTATGGGGCCAACGTCCTGACTTTC. Protein product: CASSARGYGANVLTF. V and J are TRBV5-1 and TRBJ2-6, with D perhaps assigned TRBD1 or TRBD2 (5 bases each). Germline CDR1 SGHRS, CDR2 YFSETQ. V lost 4 bases and J lost 3, with 11 bases in between. CDR3 size: 15 residues.

The chain combines TRBV6-1 with TRBJ2-1, with D possibly being TRBD1 (5 bases). CDR1 and CDR2 (germline): MNHNS, SASEGT. Trimming cost V 7 bases and J 7 bases, with 14 bases left between them. CDR3 size: 13 residues. The CDR3 loop reads CASTGSRGNEQFF. CDR3 DNA: TGTGCCAGCACGGGTTCTAGGGGTAATGAGCAGTTCTTC.

This clone was seen a handful of times. This chain links TRBV28 with TRBJ1-2, with D unclear. V was trimmed by 3 bases and J by 8 bases, leaving 7 bases between them. There are 11 residues in the CDR3. Germline V CDR1 and CDR2: MDHEN, SYDVKM. CDR3 region: CASSFRGGYTF. CDR3 sequence (DNA): TGTGCCAGCAGTTTCCGGGGAGGCTACACCTTC.

V gene TRBV29-1 combines with J gene TRBJ1-1; tentatively, D is TRBD1 (6 bases). Trimming stripped 7 bases from V and 0 bases from J, with 15 bases between. The CDR3 runs to 14 residues. The germline V gene encodes CDR1 SQVTM and CDR2 ANQGSEA. This CDR3 reads CSGIRRGMNTEAFF. The CDR3 nucleotides read TGCAGCGGGATACGGAGGGGGATGAACACTGAAGCTTTCTTT.